This is a list of T cell receptor beta chains from one sample in a study of human CD8 memory T cell subsets. TCRdb re-called the 5' RACE reads; one entry per CDR3 protein, DNA not given. This repertoire includes 9,000 to 13,000 distinct CDR3 sequences. Sequenced material: CD8+ T cells from PBMCs. These receptors all stem from a human donor in good health. CDR3s include the opening cysteine and the closing phenylalanine or tryptophan. The listing skips clone size in some rows; elsewhere it reads once, few, many or a size class.

abundance: medium-sized
v_gene: TRBV29-1
j_gene: TRBJ2-2
CDR3aa: CSFGGRNTGELFF

abundance: medium-sized
v_gene: TRBV29-1
j_gene: TRBJ2-1
CDR3aa: CSAQGDPSSYNEQFF

abundance: -
v_gene: TRBV9
j_gene: TRBJ2-3
CDR3aa: CASSVATVSPDTQYF

abundance: -
v_gene: TRBV12-3/TRBV12-4
j_gene: TRBJ2-2
CDR3aa: CASTIRDTGELFF

abundance: -
v_gene: TRBV7-2
j_gene: TRBJ2-1
CDR3aa: CASSLGGQSYNEQFF

abundance: -
v_gene: TRBV11-2
j_gene: TRBJ1-2
CDR3aa: CASSLKSAGTVSYTF

abundance: -
v_gene: TRBV12-5
j_gene: TRBJ2-3
CDR3aa: CASGLVGLADAADTQYF

abundance: -
v_gene: TRBV2
j_gene: TRBJ2-7
CDR3aa: CASSGRDSYEQYF

abundance: -
v_gene: TRBV12-3/TRBV12-4
j_gene: TRBJ2-1
CDR3aa: CASSFISARPYNEQFF

abundance: -
v_gene: TRBV4-1
j_gene: TRBJ2-2
CDR3aa: CASSQGVPGTGELFF

abundance: -
v_gene: TRBV11-2
j_gene: TRBJ2-5
CDR3aa: CASSLDTAGGMETQYF

abundance: -
v_gene: TRBV19
j_gene: TRBJ2-5
CDR3aa: CASSMGADFETQYF

abundance: -
v_gene: TRBV7-9
j_gene: TRBJ2-3
CDR3aa: CASSELSDTQYF

abundance: -
v_gene: TRBV15
j_gene: TRBJ2-2
CDR3aa: CATSRDEGSFAGELFF

abundance: -
v_gene: TRBV24-1
j_gene: TRBJ2-1
CDR3aa: CATGTSGANEQFF

abundance: -
v_gene: TRBV20-1
j_gene: TRBJ2-7
CDR3aa: CSARTRDRESYEQYF

abundance: -
v_gene: TRBV28
j_gene: TRBJ2-1
CDR3aa: CASSTRRSGIYNEQFF

abundance: -
v_gene: TRBV14
j_gene: TRBJ2-7
CDR3aa: CASSLGGAAAEQYF

abundance: -
v_gene: TRBV7-9
j_gene: TRBJ2-3
CDR3aa: CASSPRTGSPTDTQYF

abundance: -
v_gene: TRBV2
j_gene: TRBJ2-3
CDR3aa: CASSGTATDTQYF

abundance: -
v_gene: TRBV6-2/TRBV6-3
j_gene: TRBJ1-1
CDR3aa: CASSLSRGFTEAFF

abundance: -
v_gene: TRBV24-1
j_gene: TRBJ2-1
CDR3aa: CATSDFIAGGPHNNEQFF

abundance: -
v_gene: TRBV2
j_gene: TRBJ2-3
CDR3aa: CASRAAGGDTDTQYF

abundance: -
v_gene: TRBV5-5
j_gene: TRBJ1-5
CDR3aa: CASSWGQDSNQPQHF

abundance: -
v_gene: TRBV10-3
j_gene: TRBJ2-1
CDR3aa: CAISEGGNEQFF

abundance: -
v_gene: TRBV25-1
j_gene: TRBJ2-1
CDR3aa: CASSEGAQQFF

abundance: -
v_gene: TRBV7-9
j_gene: TRBJ1-6
CDR3aa: CAIGTADYNSPLHF

abundance: -
v_gene: TRBV24-1
j_gene: TRBJ2-4
CDR3aa: CATSGGRDIQYF

abundance: medium-sized
v_gene: TRBV5-6
j_gene: TRBJ2-1
CDR3aa: CASSLGGGPNEQFF

abundance: -
v_gene: TRBV2
j_gene: TRBJ2-3
CDR3aa: CASRERGSADTQYF

abundance: medium-sized
v_gene: TRBV28
j_gene: TRBJ1-3
CDR3aa: CASSLDRTSGNTIYF

abundance: -
v_gene: TRBV11-1
j_gene: TRBJ2-1
CDR3aa: CASSLVGSPYNEQFF

abundance: -
v_gene: TRBV5-1
j_gene: TRBJ2-1
CDR3aa: CASSLSTHEQFF

abundance: -
v_gene: TRBV13
j_gene: TRBJ2-4
CDR3aa: CASSLVSKNIQYF

abundance: -
v_gene: TRBV13
j_gene: TRBJ2-3
CDR3aa: CASSPTGLEADTQYF

abundance: medium-sized
v_gene: TRBV7-9
j_gene: TRBJ1-1
CDR3aa: CASSLTGEAFF

abundance: -
v_gene: TRBV2
j_gene: TRBJ2-1
CDR3aa: CASRISGGFTYNEQFF

abundance: -
v_gene: TRBV20-1
j_gene: TRBJ1-1
CDR3aa: CSAIPPENTEAFF

abundance: -
v_gene: TRBV28
j_gene: TRBJ2-7
CDR3aa: CASSTYDEQYF